Listed below are T cell receptor beta chains from one sample, sequenced in a study of control samples from healthy donors and cancer patients. Data came from immunoSEQ multiplex PCR; TCRdb stores just in-frame clones and leaves some out. This table has 100,000 to 150,000 clones, approximately 89% appearing once. Sequencing input: blood. These receptors were collected from a man aged 18 to 35 in good health. CDR3s include the opening cysteine and the closing phenylalanine or tryptophan. D genes are given only for firm matches. Clone size, where shown, is once, few, many, or a class for clones that have expanded.

V gene: TRBV10-3; D gene: TRBD1; clone size: .; J gene: TRBJ2-1; CDR3 DNA: TGTGCCATCAGTGACGGGACAGGGGAACACAATGAGCAGTTCTTC; CDR3 protein: CAISDGTGEHNEQFF
V gene: TRBV4-1; D gene: .; clone size: .; J gene: TRBJ1-3; CDR3 DNA: TGCGCCAGCAGCCGGACCTCAGGGTTTGATGGAAACACCATATATTTT; CDR3 protein: CASSRTSGFDGNTIYF
V gene: TRBV6-5; D gene: .; clone size: .; J gene: TRBJ1-2; CDR3 DNA: TGTGCCAGCAGTTACTCGAGAGGGATAGACTATGGCTACACCTTC; CDR3 protein: CASSYSRGIDYGYTF
V gene: TRBV4-2; D gene: .; clone size: .; J gene: TRBJ2-3; CDR3 DNA: TGTGCCAGCAGCCAAGACCCGGGGGGCACAGATACGCAGTATTTT; CDR3 protein: CASSQDPGGTDTQYF
V gene: TRBV9; D gene: .; clone size: .; J gene: TRBJ2-1; CDR3 DNA: TGTGCCAGCAGCGTACAGGGAGCTTCCTACAATGAGCAGTTCTTC; CDR3 protein: CASSVQGASYNEQFF
V gene: TRBV5-1; D gene: .; clone size: .; J gene: TRBJ2-3; CDR3 DNA: TGCGCCAGCACTACGTACAAACCCTGGGGGGGCACAGATACGCAGTATTTT; CDR3 protein: CASTTYKPWGGTDTQYF
V gene: TRBV29-1; D gene: .; clone size: .; J gene: TRBJ2-3; CDR3 DNA: TGCAGCGTTGTAAGGGGGGCCACAGATACGCAGTATTTT; CDR3 protein: CSVVRGATDTQYF
V gene: TRBV25-1; D gene: .; clone size: once; J gene: TRBJ1-6; CDR3 DNA: TGTGCCAGCTCCAGACAGATCCATAATTCACCCCTCCACTTT; CDR3 protein: CASSRQIHNSPLHF
V gene: TRBV7-9; D gene: .; clone size: once; J gene: TRBJ1-5; CDR3 DNA: TGTGCCAGCAGTTTAGCAGGGGTGAGTCAGCCCCAGCATTTT; CDR3 protein: CASSLAGVSQPQHF
V gene: TRBV5-1; D gene: .; clone size: .; J gene: TRBJ1-1; CDR3 DNA: TGCGCCAGCAACCTAGACGGGAACACTGAAGCTTTCTTT; CDR3 protein: CASNLDGNTEAFF
V gene: TRBV7-2; D gene: .; clone size: .; J gene: TRBJ2-2; CDR3 DNA: TGTGCCAGCAGCTACGACAGGCACTTGAACACCGGGGAGCTGTTTTTT; CDR3 protein: CASSYDRHLNTGELFF
V gene: TRBV19; D gene: .; clone size: .; J gene: TRBJ1-3; CDR3 DNA: TGTGCCAGTAGTATCCCCAGGGTCCGCGGAAACACCATATATTTT; CDR3 protein: CASSIPRVRGNTIYF
V gene: TRBV5-1; D gene: .; clone size: .; J gene: TRBJ1-2; CDR3 DNA: TGCGCCAGCAGCTTGGGGACATCCTATGGCTACACCTTC; CDR3 protein: CASSLGTSYGYTF
V gene: TRBV19; D gene: .; clone size: few; J gene: TRBJ1-5; CDR3 DNA: TGTGCCAGTAGTATAGTAGAGGGGTTTCAGCCCCAGCATTTT; CDR3 protein: CASSIVEGFQPQHF
V gene: TRBV5-6; D gene: .; clone size: .; J gene: TRBJ1-2; CDR3 DNA: TGTGCCAGCCTTCAGGGGCCAAGCTTGAACTATGGCTACACCTTC; CDR3 protein: CASLQGPSLNYGYTF
V gene: TRBV10-3; D gene: TRBD1; clone size: few; J gene: TRBJ1-1; CDR3 DNA: TGTGCCATCAGCCAAACAGGGGGCAACACTGAAGCTTTCTTT; CDR3 protein: CAISQTGGNTEAFF
V gene: TRBV9; D gene: .; clone size: .; J gene: TRBJ2-3; CDR3 DNA: TGTGCCAGCAGCGTAGGGGTCGGGGAACTTACGCAGTATTTT; CDR3 protein: CASSVGVGELTQYF
V gene: TRBV18; D gene: .; clone size: once; J gene: TRBJ1-3; CDR3 DNA: TGTGCCAGCTCAGGTTCATTGAGCTCTGGAAACACCATATATTTT; CDR3 protein: CASSGSLSSGNTIYF
V gene: TRBV29-1; D gene: TRBD2; clone size: .; J gene: TRBJ2-3; CDR3 DNA: TGCAGCGTTGGGACTAGCGGATACACAGATACGCAGTATTTT; CDR3 protein: CSVGTSGYTDTQYF
V gene: TRBV6-2/TRBV6-3; D gene: .; clone size: .; J gene: TRBJ1-6; CDR3 DNA: TGTGCCAGCAGTTACTTTGTACAGGATCTTAATTCACCCCTCCACTTT; CDR3 protein: CASSYFVQDLNSPLHF
V gene: TRBV6-5; D gene: TRBD1; clone size: .; J gene: TRBJ2-7; CDR3 DNA: TGTGCCAGCAGTTACTACCGGCCAGGGGGATACTACGAGCAGTACTTC; CDR3 protein: CASSYYRPGGYYEQYF
V gene: TRBV4-1; D gene: TRBD2; clone size: .; J gene: TRBJ2-3; CDR3 DNA: TGCGCCAGCAGCCAAGCGGGGCGGGGGGGTATGGATACGCAGTATTTT; CDR3 protein: CASSQAGRGGMDTQYF
V gene: TRBV9; D gene: TRBD1; clone size: .; J gene: TRBJ1-4; CDR3 DNA: TGTGCCAGCAGCCAGGTGGGACAGAGTAATGAAAAACTGTTTTTT; CDR3 protein: CASSQVGQSNEKLFF
V gene: TRBV6-5; D gene: .; clone size: .; J gene: TRBJ2-5; CDR3 DNA: TGTGCCAGCAGTTACGGGGGGGGCCGCGAGACCCAGTACTTC; CDR3 protein: CASSYGGGRETQYF
V gene: TRBV6-5; D gene: .; clone size: once; J gene: TRBJ1-3; CDR3 DNA: TGTGCCAGCCAGGGAAGGGGCTCTGGAAACACCATATATTTT; CDR3 protein: CASQGRGSGNTIYF
V gene: TRBV12-3/TRBV12-4; D gene: .; clone size: .; J gene: TRBJ2-7; CDR3 DNA: TGTGCCAGCAGTCACAGGCACGAGCAGTACTTC; CDR3 protein: CASSHRHEQYF
V gene: TRBV5-1; D gene: TRBD2; clone size: .; J gene: TRBJ2-7; CDR3 DNA: TGCGCCAGCAGCTCGGGACTAGCGGGGGACGAGCAGTACTTC; CDR3 protein: CASSSGLAGDEQYF
V gene: TRBV29-1; D gene: .; clone size: .; J gene: TRBJ2-2; CDR3 DNA: TGCAGCGTTGAAGTGGGGACAACAACGAACACCGGGGAGCTGTTTTTT; CDR3 protein: CSVEVGTTTNTGELFF
V gene: TRBV2; D gene: .; clone size: .; J gene: TRBJ2-3; CDR3 DNA: TGTGCCAGCTGCGGGCCTAGACTTGGATATAGCCTCACGCAGTATTTT; CDR3 protein: CASCGPRLGYSLTQYF
V gene: TRBV15; D gene: .; clone size: few; J gene: TRBJ1-1; CDR3 DNA: TGTGCCACCAGCAGAGGGTTGGCGTCGGTGAACACTGAAGCTTTCTTT; CDR3 protein: CATSRGLASVNTEAFF
V gene: TRBV2; D gene: TRBD1; clone size: .; J gene: TRBJ1-3; CDR3 DNA: TGTGCCAGCAGGGACAGGTTAAGCTCTGGAAACACCATATATTTT; CDR3 protein: CASRDRLSSGNTIYF
V gene: TRBV6-5; D gene: TRBD1; clone size: .; J gene: TRBJ2-7; CDR3 DNA: TGTGCCAGCAGTTGGGGACAGGGGGTTTCATATGAGCAGTACTTC; CDR3 protein: CASSWGQGVSYEQYF
V gene: TRBV6-5; D gene: TRBD1; clone size: .; J gene: TRBJ2-7; CDR3 DNA: TGTGCCAGCATCTTACAGGGGGACCCCTACGAGCAGTACTTC; CDR3 protein: CASILQGDPYEQYF
V gene: TRBV6-5; D gene: .; clone size: .; J gene: TRBJ1-1; CDR3 DNA: TGTGCCAGCAGTCGCACAATACTGAACACTGAAGCTTTCTTT; CDR3 protein: CASSRTILNTEAFF
V gene: TRBV5-1; D gene: .; clone size: .; J gene: TRBJ2-6; CDR3 DNA: TGCGCCAGCACCGGCAGTTGGGGCGCCTTAGCGGCCAACGTCCTGACTTTC; CDR3 protein: CASTGSWGALAANVLTF
V gene: TRBV5-5; D gene: TRBD1; clone size: .; J gene: TRBJ2-5; CDR3 DNA: TGTGCCAGCAGCTTGCGACAGGGGGTAGAGACCCAGTACTTC; CDR3 protein: CASSLRQGVETQYF
V gene: TRBV6-5; D gene: .; clone size: .; J gene: TRBJ2-7; CDR3 DNA: TGTGCCAGCAGTTCCCATGCTGGCACAACCTACGAGCAGTACTTC; CDR3 protein: CASSSHAGTTYEQYF
V gene: TRBV19; D gene: TRBD1; clone size: .; J gene: TRBJ2-2; CDR3 DNA: TGTGCCAGTAGTATAGGACAGGGGGCTGTCACCGGGGAGCTGTTTTTT; CDR3 protein: CASSIGQGAVTGELFF
V gene: TRBV12-3/TRBV12-4; D gene: .; clone size: .; J gene: TRBJ1-2; CDR3 DNA: TGTGCCAGCAGTTTTGGGGGAGGAGGCTACACCTTC; CDR3 protein: CASSFGGGGYTF
V gene: TRBV18; D gene: .; clone size: .; J gene: TRBJ2-5; CDR3 DNA: TGTGCCAGCTCACTTGTACAGGGACAAGAGACCCAGTACTTC; CDR3 protein: CASSLVQGQETQYF
V gene: TRBV28; D gene: TRBD1; clone size: .; J gene: TRBJ1-5; CDR3 DNA: TGTGCCAGCAGTTACAGGGGGCGGCAGCCCCAGCATTTT; CDR3 protein: CASSYRGRQPQHF
V gene: TRBV7-3; D gene: .; clone size: .; J gene: TRBJ1-1; CDR3 DNA: TGTGCCAGCAGCTTGGGGAGGAACACTGAAGCTTTCTTT; CDR3 protein: CASSLGRNTEAFF
V gene: TRBV6-1; D gene: .; clone size: .; J gene: TRBJ1-2; CDR3 DNA: TGTGCCAGCAGTGAATGGCCAGGCTATGGCTACACCTTC; CDR3 protein: CASSEWPGYGYTF
V gene: TRBV14; D gene: .; clone size: .; J gene: TRBJ1-1; CDR3 DNA: TGTGCCAGCAGCGTACCCGGGACACTCAACACTGAAGCTTTCTTT; CDR3 protein: CASSVPGTLNTEAFF
V gene: TRBV30; D gene: .; clone size: .; J gene: TRBJ1-2; CDR3 DNA: TGTGCCTGGAGTCTAGGGACGAGCTATGGCTACACCTTC; CDR3 protein: CAWSLGTSYGYTF
V gene: TRBV5-6; D gene: .; clone size: .; J gene: TRBJ2-7; CDR3 DNA: TGTGCCAGCAGCTTGCGGCAAGCCTACGAGCAGTACTTC; CDR3 protein: CASSLRQAYEQYF
V gene: TRBV10-3; D gene: TRBD1; clone size: .; J gene: TRBJ2-2; CDR3 DNA: TGTGCCATCAGTCAGCCGGGACAGGGGGCGCAGAGGGAGCTGTTTTTT; CDR3 protein: CAISQPGQGAQRELFF
V gene: TRBV7-8; D gene: .; clone size: .; J gene: TRBJ1-2; CDR3 DNA: TGTGCCAGCAGCTTAGTCTCCGGAGCTCACTATGGCTACACCTTC; CDR3 protein: CASSLVSGAHYGYTF
V gene: TRBV5-6; D gene: .; clone size: .; J gene: TRBJ2-7; CDR3 DNA: TGTGCCAGCAGCCCTGGGGTCTCCCTCACCCTCTACGAGCAGTACTTC; CDR3 protein: CASSPGVSLTLYEQYF
V gene: TRBV6-1; D gene: TRBD1; clone size: .; J gene: TRBJ1-1; CDR3 DNA: TGTGCCAGCAGTGAACAGGGGGGACCGGGCACTGAAGCTTTCTTT; CDR3 protein: CASSEQGGPGTEAFF
V gene: TRBV14; D gene: .; clone size: .; J gene: TRBJ1-1; CDR3 DNA: TGTGCCAGCAGCTCACAGGGGAACACTGAAGCTTTCTTT; CDR3 protein: CASSSQGNTEAFF
V gene: TRBV6-4; D gene: .; clone size: .; J gene: TRBJ1-2; CDR3 DNA: TGTGCCCGCCTCGGGACGACTGGCTACACCTTC; CDR3 protein: CARLGTTGYTF
V gene: TRBV5-6; D gene: TRBD2; clone size: .; J gene: TRBJ2-2; CDR3 DNA: TGTGCCAGCAGCCCCCCGTGGGGGGGGGCGAACACCGGGGAGCTGTTTTTT; CDR3 protein: CASSPPWGGANTGELFF
V gene: TRBV7-3; D gene: TRBD2; clone size: .; J gene: TRBJ2-1; CDR3 DNA: TGTGCCAGCAGCTTAGCGGGGGGGCTAACCGGTGAGCAGTTCTTC; CDR3 protein: CASSLAGGLTGEQFF
V gene: TRBV11-2; D gene: .; clone size: .; J gene: TRBJ1-6; CDR3 DNA: TGTGCCAGCAGCTTAGAAGGGACTAGCTCCTATAATTCACCCCTCCACTTT; CDR3 protein: CASSLEGTSSYNSPLHF